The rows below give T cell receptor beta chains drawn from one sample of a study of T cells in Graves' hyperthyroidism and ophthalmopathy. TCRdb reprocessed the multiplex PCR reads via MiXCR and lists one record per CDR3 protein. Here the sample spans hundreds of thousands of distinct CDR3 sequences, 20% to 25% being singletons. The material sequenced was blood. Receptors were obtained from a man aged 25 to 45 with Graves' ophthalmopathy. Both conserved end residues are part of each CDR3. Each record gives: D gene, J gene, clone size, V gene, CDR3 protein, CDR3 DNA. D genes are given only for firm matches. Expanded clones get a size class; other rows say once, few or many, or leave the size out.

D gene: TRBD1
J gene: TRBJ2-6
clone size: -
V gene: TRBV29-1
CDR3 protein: CSVEDGDRGPSGANVLTF
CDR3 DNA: TGCAGCGTTGAAGATGGGGACAGGGGGCCCTCTGGGGCCAACGTCCTGACTTTC

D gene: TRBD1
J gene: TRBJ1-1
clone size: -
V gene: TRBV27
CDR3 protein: CASRGQGTMNTEAFF
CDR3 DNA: TGTGCCAGCAGGGGACAGGGGACCATGAACACTGAAGCTTTCTTT

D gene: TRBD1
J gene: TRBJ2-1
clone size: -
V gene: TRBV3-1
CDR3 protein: CASRPGTGGPNEQFF
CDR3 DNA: TGTGCCAGCAGGCCCGGGACAGGGGGTCCTAATGAGCAGTTCTTC

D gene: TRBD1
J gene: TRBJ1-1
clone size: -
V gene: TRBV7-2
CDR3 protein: CASSSQGGRGTEAFF
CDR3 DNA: TGTGCCAGCAGCTCTCAGGGGGGGAGGGGGACTGAAGCTTTCTTT

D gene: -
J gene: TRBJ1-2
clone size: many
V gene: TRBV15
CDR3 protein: CATSREGGSRGYTF
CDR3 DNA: TGTGCCACCAGCAGAGAGGGCGGGAGTCGTGGCTACACCTTC

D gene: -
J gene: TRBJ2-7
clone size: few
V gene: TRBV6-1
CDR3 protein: CASSSLRGITYEQYF
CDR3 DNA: TGTGCCAGCAGTTCGCTAAGGGGTATAACCTACGAGCAGTACTTC

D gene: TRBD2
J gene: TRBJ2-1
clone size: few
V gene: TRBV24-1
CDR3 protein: CATSDSGGLADNEQFF
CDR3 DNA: TGTGCCACCAGTGATTCCGGAGGACTAGCGGACAATGAGCAGTTCTTC

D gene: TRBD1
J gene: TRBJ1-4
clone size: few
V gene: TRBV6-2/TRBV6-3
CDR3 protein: CASSRRGTGGAGNEKLFF
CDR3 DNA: TGTGCCAGCAGTCGGCGCGGGACAGGGGGCGCCGGTAATGAAAAACTGTTTTTT

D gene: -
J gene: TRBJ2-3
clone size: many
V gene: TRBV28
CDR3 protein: CASSSRDSLRDTQYF
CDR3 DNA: TGTGCCAGCAGTTCCCGGGACTCGCTTAGAGATACGCAGTATTTT

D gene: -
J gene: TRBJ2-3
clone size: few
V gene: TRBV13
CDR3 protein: CASTKMGDTQYF
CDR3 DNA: TGTGCCAGCACCAAAATGGGGGATACGCAGTATTTT

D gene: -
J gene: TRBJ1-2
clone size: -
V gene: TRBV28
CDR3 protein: CASSLPVNYGYTF
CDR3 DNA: TGTGCCAGCAGTTTACCGGTGAACTATGGCTACACCTTC

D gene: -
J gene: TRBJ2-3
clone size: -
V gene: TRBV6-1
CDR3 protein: CASSQQTVDTQYF
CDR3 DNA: TGTGCCAGCAGCCAGCAGACAGTTGATACGCAGTATTTT

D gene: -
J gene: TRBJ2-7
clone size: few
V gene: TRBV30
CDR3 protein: CAWSVGGAAYEQYF
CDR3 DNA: TGTGCCTGGAGTGTGGGCGGGGCCGCCTACGAGCAGTACTTC

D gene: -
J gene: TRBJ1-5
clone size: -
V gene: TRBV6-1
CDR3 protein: CASSGKYNQPQHF
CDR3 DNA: TGTGCCAGCAGTGGCAAGTACAATCAGCCCCAGCATTTT

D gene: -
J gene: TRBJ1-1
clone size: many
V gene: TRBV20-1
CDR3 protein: CSARDRGAGRNTEAFF
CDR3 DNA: TGCAGTGCTAGAGATCGTGGGGCAGGCAGGAACACTGAAGCTTTCTTT

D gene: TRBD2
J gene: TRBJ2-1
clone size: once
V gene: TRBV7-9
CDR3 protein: CASSLVAGGINEQFF
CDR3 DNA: TGTGCCAGCAGCTTAGTAGCGGGAGGTATCAATGAGCAGTTCTTC

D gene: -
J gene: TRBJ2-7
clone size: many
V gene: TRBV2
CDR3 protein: CASTEGPIYEQYF
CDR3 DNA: TGTGCCAGCACCGAAGGCCCTATCTACGAGCAGTACTTC

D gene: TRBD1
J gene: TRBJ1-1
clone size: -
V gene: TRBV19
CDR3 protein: CASSDPQDREATEAFF
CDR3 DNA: TGTGCCAGTAGTGATCCTCAGGACAGGGAGGCCACTGAAGCTTTCTTT

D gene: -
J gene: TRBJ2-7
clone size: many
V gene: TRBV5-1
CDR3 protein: CASSYGGGGEQYF
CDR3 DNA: TGCGCCAGCAGCTATGGAGGGGGGGGCGAGCAGTACTTC

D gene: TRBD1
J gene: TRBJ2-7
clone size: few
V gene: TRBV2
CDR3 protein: CASRQGQGASYEQYF
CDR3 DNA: TGTGCCAGCAGGCAGGGACAGGGGGCGTCCTACGAGCAGTACTTC

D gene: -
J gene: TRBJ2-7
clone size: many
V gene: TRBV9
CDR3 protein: CASSPTVRGDPTINEQYF
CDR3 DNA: TGTGCCAGCAGCCCCACAGTCAGGGGAGACCCCACTATCAACGAGCAGTACTTC

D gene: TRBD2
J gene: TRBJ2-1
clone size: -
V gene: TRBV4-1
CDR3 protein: CASSGLGLAAVVSDEQFF
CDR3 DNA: TGCGCCAGCAGCGGACTCGGACTAGCGGCAGTGGTTTCGGATGAGCAGTTCTTC

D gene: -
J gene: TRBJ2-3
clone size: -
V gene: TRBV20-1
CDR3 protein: CSAPRTGTSTDTQYF
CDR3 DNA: TGCAGTGCTCCTAGGACTGGTACTAGCACAGATACGCAGTATTTT

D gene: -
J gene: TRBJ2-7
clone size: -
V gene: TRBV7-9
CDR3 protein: CASSLVGGDIYEQYF
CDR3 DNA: TGTGCCAGCAGCTTAGTTGGAGGGGACATCTACGAGCAGTACTTC

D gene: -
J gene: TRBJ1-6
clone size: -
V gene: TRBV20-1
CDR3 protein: CSARFTGAGTNSPLHF
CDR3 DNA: TGCAGTGCTAGATTCACCGGGGCGGGTACGAATTCACCCCTCCACTTT

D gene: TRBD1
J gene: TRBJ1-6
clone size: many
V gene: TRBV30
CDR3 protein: CAWTGTGRPPLHF
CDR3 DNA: TGTGCCTGGACCGGGACAGGGCGTCCACCCCTCCACTTT

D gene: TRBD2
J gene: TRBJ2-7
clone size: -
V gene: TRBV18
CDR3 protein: CASSPAGLAGGISYEQYF
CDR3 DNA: TGTGCCAGCTCACCCGCGGGACTAGCGGGGGGGATCTCCTACGAGCAGTACTTC

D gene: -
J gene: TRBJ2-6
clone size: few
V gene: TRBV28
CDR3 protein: CASCRVANVLTF
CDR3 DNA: TGTGCCAGCTGCAGGGTTGCCAACGTCCTGACTTTC

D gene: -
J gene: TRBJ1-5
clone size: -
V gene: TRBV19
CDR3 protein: CASSAWGNQPQHF
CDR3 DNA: TGTGCCAGTAGTGCTTGGGGGAATCAGCCCCAGCATTTT

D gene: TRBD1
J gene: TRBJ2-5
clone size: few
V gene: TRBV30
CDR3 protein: CAWSPTGIDLYF
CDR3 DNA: TGTGCCTGGAGTCCGACAGGGATTGATCTGTACTTC

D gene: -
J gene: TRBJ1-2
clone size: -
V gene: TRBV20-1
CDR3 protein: CSARDRARGADYGYTF
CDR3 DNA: TGCAGTGCTAGAGATAGGGCCAGGGGCGCAGACTATGGCTACACCTTC

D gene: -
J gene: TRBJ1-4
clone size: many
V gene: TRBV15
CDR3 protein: CATSRAGQSNEKLFF
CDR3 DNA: TGTGCCACCAGCAGAGCCGGACAGTCTAATGAAAAACTGTTTTTT

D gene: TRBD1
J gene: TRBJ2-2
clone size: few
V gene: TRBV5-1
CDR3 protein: CASSLERTGLPGELFF
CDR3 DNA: TGCGCCAGCAGCTTGGAGCGGACAGGGCTCCCCGGGGAGCTGTTTTTT

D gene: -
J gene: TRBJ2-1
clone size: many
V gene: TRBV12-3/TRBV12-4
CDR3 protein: CASSFRESGYNEQFF
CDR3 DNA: TGTGCCAGCAGTTTTCGGGAGAGTGGCTACAATGAGCAGTTCTTC

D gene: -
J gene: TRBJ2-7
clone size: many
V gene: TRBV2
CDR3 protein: CASVRAAYEQYF
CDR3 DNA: TGTGCCAGCGTCAGGGCAGCCTACGAGCAGTACTTC

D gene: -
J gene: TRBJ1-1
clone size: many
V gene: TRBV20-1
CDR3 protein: CSARRSFNTEAFF
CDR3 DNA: TGCAGTGCTAGGCGAAGTTTTAACACTGAAGCTTTCTTT

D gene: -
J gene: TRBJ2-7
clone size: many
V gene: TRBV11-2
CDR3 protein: CASRPGRGFTYEQYF
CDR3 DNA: TGTGCCAGCAGACCTGGTAGGGGCTTCACCTACGAGCAGTACTTC

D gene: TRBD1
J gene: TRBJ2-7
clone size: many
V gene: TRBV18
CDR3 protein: CASSGTGENEQYF
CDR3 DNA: TGTGCCAGCTCGGGGACAGGAGAGAACGAGCAGTACTTC

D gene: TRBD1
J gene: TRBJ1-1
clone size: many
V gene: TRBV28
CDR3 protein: CASSPPGQGHTEAFF
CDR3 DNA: TGTGCCAGCAGTCCTCCGGGACAGGGGCACACTGAAGCTTTCTTT

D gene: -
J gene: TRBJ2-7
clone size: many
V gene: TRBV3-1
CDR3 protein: CASSPATVSYEQYF
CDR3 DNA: TGTGCCAGCAGCCCCGCGACAGTATCCTACGAGCAGTACTTC

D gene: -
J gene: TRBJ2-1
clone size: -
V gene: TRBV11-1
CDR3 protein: CASSLRSGLVMDEQFF
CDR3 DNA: TGTGCCAGCAGCTTAAGGTCGGGATTAGTCATGGATGAGCAGTTCTTC

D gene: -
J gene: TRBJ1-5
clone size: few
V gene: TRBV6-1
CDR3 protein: CAILRWGIDQPQHF
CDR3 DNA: TGTGCCATCCTCCGCTGGGGAATAGATCAGCCCCAGCATTTT

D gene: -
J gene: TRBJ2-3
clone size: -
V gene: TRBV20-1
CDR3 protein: CSASEGLGYTDTQYF
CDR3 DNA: TGCAGTGCTAGTGAGGGACTCGGGTACACAGATACGCAGTATTTT

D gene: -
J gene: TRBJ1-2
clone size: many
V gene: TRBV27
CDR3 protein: CASSTREPSGGYGYTF
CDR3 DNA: TGTGCCAGCAGTACTCGGGAGCCCTCGGGAGGGTATGGCTACACCTTC

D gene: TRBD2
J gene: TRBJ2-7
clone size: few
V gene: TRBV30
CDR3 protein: CAWNGLAGGFYEQYF
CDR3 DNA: TGTGCCTGGAATGGACTAGCGGGAGGGTTCTACGAGCAGTACTTC

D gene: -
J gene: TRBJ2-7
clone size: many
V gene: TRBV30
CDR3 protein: CAWAEYERATYEQYF
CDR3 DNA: TGTGCCTGGGCAGAGTATGAGAGGGCCACCTACGAGCAGTACTTC

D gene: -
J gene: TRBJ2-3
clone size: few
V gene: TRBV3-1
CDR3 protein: CASSFSQVIYGWEDTQYF
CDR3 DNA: TGTGCCAGCAGCTTCAGCCAAGTTATTTACGGATGGGAAGATACGCAGTATTTT

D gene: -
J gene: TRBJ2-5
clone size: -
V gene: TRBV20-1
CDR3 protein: CSAQQGGRGETQYF
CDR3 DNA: TGCAGTGCTCAACAGGGAGGGAGGGGAGAGACCCAGTACTTC

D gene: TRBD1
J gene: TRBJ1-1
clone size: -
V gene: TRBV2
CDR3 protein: CASSTQGIAEAFF
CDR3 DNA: TGTGCCAGCAGTACACAGGGGATCGCTGAAGCTTTCTTT

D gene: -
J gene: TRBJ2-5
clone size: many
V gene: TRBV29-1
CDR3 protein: CSVGSGPEETQYF
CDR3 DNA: TGCAGCGTTGGTTCAGGGCCGGAAGAGACCCAGTACTTC

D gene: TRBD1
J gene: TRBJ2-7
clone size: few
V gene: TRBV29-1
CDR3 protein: CSVAGQYSYEQYF
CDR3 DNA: TGCAGCGTTGCGGGACAGTACTCCTACGAGCAGTACTTC

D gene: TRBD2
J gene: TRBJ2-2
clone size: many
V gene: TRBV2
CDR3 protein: CASRGLLNTGELFF
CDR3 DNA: TGTGCCAGCAGGGGACTACTGAACACCGGGGAGCTGTTTTTT

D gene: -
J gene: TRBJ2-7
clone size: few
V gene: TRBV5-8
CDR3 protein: CASSLAGVRTYEQYF
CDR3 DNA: TGTGCCAGCAGCTTGGCCGGTGTGAGGACCTACGAGCAGTACTTC

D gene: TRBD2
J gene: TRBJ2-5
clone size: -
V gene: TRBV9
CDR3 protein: CASSVEGLAGGETQYF
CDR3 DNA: TGTGCCAGCAGCGTAGAAGGACTAGCGGGAGGAGAGACCCAGTACTTC

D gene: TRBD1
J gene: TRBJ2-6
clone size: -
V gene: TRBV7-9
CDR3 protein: CASSHPGQGQPGANVLTF
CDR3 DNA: TGCGCCAGCAGCCATCCGGGACAGGGGCAACCTGGGGCCAACGTCCTGACTTTC

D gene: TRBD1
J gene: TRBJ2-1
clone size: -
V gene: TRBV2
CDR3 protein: CASFGTEVSNEQFF
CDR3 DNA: TGTGCCAGCTTCGGGACAGAAGTGAGCAATGAGCAGTTCTTC

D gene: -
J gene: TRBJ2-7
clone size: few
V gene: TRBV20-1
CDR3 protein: CSASRAQRVSYEQYF
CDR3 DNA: TGCAGTGCTAGCCGGGCCCAGCGGGTCTCCTACGAGCAGTACTTC

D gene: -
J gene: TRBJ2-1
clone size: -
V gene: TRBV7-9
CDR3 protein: CASSLPDRGGGRAGDNEQFF
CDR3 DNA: TGTGCCAGCAGCCTCCCGGACAGGGGTGGCGGGAGGGCCGGGGACAATGAGCAGTTCTTC

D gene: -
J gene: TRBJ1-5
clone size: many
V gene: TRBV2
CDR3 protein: CASSEVGQSYQPQHF
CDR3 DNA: TGTGCCAGCAGTGAAGTGGGCCAGTCGTATCAGCCCCAGCATTTT